Below, 23 T cell receptor beta chains from the same sample are listed, as sequenced in a study of T-cell reconstitution after alpha-beta-depleted transplantation in children. Unique molecular identifiers tagged the TCRbeta library. TCRdb re-called the PCR reads through MiXCR, storing one row per CDR3 protein. The sample holds 45,000 to 70,000 distinct CDR3 sequences, 35% to 55% seen once. The input for sequencing was PBMCs, mostly from graft donor cells, taken 360 days after TCRalphabeta/CD19-depleted stem cell transplant. All receptors derive from a male patient between 5 and 17 years old who had a stem cell transplant for acute lymphoblastic leukemia, so the T cells may come from the graft donor.

The rearrangement links TRBV12-3 or TRBV12-4 to TRBJ2-1; D unresolved. This CDR3 spans 12 amino acids. V lost 6 bases and J lost 2, with 5 bases in between. CDR3 residues: CASRRAYNEQFF. CDR3 nucleotides: TGTGCCAGCAGACGGGCCTACAATGAGCAGTTCTTC.

The sample holds many counts of this clonotype. The V gene is TRBV12-3 or TRBV12-4, the J gene TRBJ2-5; weak D call: TRBD2 (6 bases). The CDR3 is 13 residues long. V lost 1 base, J lost 3 bases, and 6 bases lay in between. CDR3 nucleotides: TGTGCCAGCAGTTTAGGACTAGAAGAGACCCAGTACTTC. As protein: CASSLGLEETQYF.

V is TRBV5-1 and J is TRBJ2-7; 10 bases line up with TRBD1. This CDR3 has 16 amino acids. Germline CDR1 reads SGHRS; CDR2 reads YFSETQ. V lost 4 bases to trimming and J lost 0 bases; unmatched junction nucleotides: 7. The CDR3 loop reads CASSRADRGHSYEQYF. CDR3 in DNA: TGCGCCAGCAGCAGGGCAGACAGGGGGCACTCCTACGAGCAGTACTTC.

The chain combines TRBV20-1 with TRBJ2-7; 9 bases fit TRBD1. This CDR3 spans 16 amino acids. V lost 6 bases and J lost 1; bases outside the gene matches: 13. Germline V gene sequence: CDR1 DFQATT, CDR2 SNEGSKA (reference sequence). The CDR3 region is CSAIQGTGWGSYEQYF. Written as DNA, the CDR3 is TGCAGTGCCATCCAGGGGACAGGGTGGGGGTCCTACGAGCAGTACTTC.

V usage is TRBV27 and J usage is TRBJ1-2; D is undetermined. The CDR3 contains 16 residues. Looked up from germline, CDR1 is MNHEY and CDR2 is SMNVEV (reference sequence). Trimming took off 3 bases at V and 0 bases at J, with 14 bases between the two ends. The CDR3 region has the DNA TGTGCCAGCAGTTTCTTCCCGGCGCGAGCTAACTATGGCTACACCTTC. Translation gives CASSFFPARANYGYTF.

The chain has TRBV4-2 and TRBJ2-1, with 10 positions matching TRBD2. V shed 5 bases, J shed 6 bases, and the junction held 7 bases outside the gene matches. The CDR3 loop spans 15 amino acids. Germline V lookup: CDR1 LGHNA, CDR2 YNFKEQ. The CDR3 sequence: CASSVPGLAFNEQFF. The CDR3 coding sequence is TGTGCCAGCAGCGTCCCGGGACTAGCGTTCAATGAGCAGTTCTTC.

This clonotype was seen only a few times. The chain uses TRBV6-2 or TRBV6-3 and TRBJ2-7, with D possibly being TRBD2 (5 bases). Germline CDR1 and CDR2: MNHEY and SVGEGT. The CDR3 loop spans 14 amino acids. Trimming cost V 2 bases and J 3 bases, with 11 bases left between them. The CDR3 is CASSYLDYRYEQYF. The DNA of the CDR3 is TGTGCCAGCAGTTACCTTGACTATCGCTACGAGCAGTACTTC.

In regard to this clonotype: One end of the junction fails to match germline, which may point to a read error. The CDR3 reads CANSEIQRGANEQFF. DNA for the CDR3: TGTGCCAACAGTGAAATCCAGCGGGGGGCCAATGAGCAGTTCTTC. The chain is built from TRBV2 and TRBJ2-1, with TRBD2 identical over 9 bases. This CDR3 contains 15 residues. Germline V gives CDR1 SNHLY, CDR2 FYNNEI.

This clonotype was recorded a few times. The chain has TRBV3-1 and TRBJ1-1; TRBD1 is a possible D gene (6 bases). The CDR3 extends over 15 amino acids. Per the germline V gene, CDR1 is LGHDT and CDR2 is YNNKEL (reference sequence). Trimming removed 1 base from V and 2 bases from J, with 11 bases in between. CDR3 region: CASSQGGGSNTEAFF. CDR3 DNA sequence: TGTGCCAGCAGCCAAGGAGGGGGAAGTAACACTGAAGCTTTCTTT.

This clonotype was seen a few times. The chain recombines TRBV28 with TRBJ1-2; no definite D call. The CDR3 is 14 residues long. CDR1 is MDHEN and CDR2 is SYDVKM in the germline V gene. Trimming cost V 5 bases and J 8 bases, with 18 bases left between them. The CDR3 DNA is TGTGCCAGCAGTCCCTCGGGAGCGCGGAAGGGCTACACCTTC. Translating gives CASSPSGARKGYTF.

This clonotype came up a few times. The chain combines TRBV9 with TRBJ2-5; the match to TRBD2 covers 14 bases. The ends lost 4 bases at V and 1 base at J; junction bases unmatched: 18. Germline V gene sequence: CDR1 SGDLS, CDR2 YYNGEE. This CDR3 has 21 amino acids. The CDR3 region is CASSYRPGLAGGAGIQETQYF. The CDR3 DNA is TGTGCCAGCAGCTACCGTCCCGGACTAGCGGGGGGCGCCGGAATCCAAGAGACCCAGTACTTC. The entire variable domain, with the rest obtained from reference TRBV9 and TRBJ2-5, is as follows: DSGVTQTPKHLITATGQRVTLRCSPRSGDLSVYWYQQSLDQGLQFLIQYYNGEERAKGNILERFSAQQFPDLHSELNLSSLELGDSALYFCASSYRPGLAGGAGIQETQYFGPGTRLLVL.

J is TRBJ2-1 and V is TRBV5-5, with D perhaps TRBD1 or TRBD2 (5 bases each). CDR3 size: 15 residues. Trimming stripped 3 bases from V and 6 bases from J, with 16 bases between. CDR1 and CDR2 from the germline V gene are SGHKS and YYEKEE (reference sequence). The CDR3 coding sequence is TGTGCCAGCAGCTGGAACCGGGGCCCCATCAATGAGCAGTTCTTC. Amino acid sequence: CASSWNRGPINEQFF.

V and J are TRBV9 and TRBJ2-1; 8 nucleotides line up with TRBD1. Germline V gives CDR1 SGDLS, CDR2 YYNGEE. There are 16 residues in the CDR3. Trimming removed 3 bases from V and 8 bases from J; junction bases left unmatched: 13. The CDR3 reads CASSGTRDRMSHEQFF. The CDR3, as DNA: TGTGCCAGCAGCGGAACCCGGGACAGGATGTCGCATGAGCAGTTCTTC.

V gene TRBV5-1 combines with J gene TRBJ2-7, with D perhaps TRBD1 (6 bases). The CDR3 has 18 amino acids. In germline, CDR1 is SGHRS, CDR2 YFSETQ. Trimming shortened V by 0 bases and J by 0 bases, and 19 bases separated the two germline ends. The CDR3 coding sequence is TGCGCCAGCAGCTTGGCGGTAGGACAGACCAGGAGCTCCTACGAGCAGTACTTC. Translating gives CASSLAVGQTRSSYEQYF.

The sample holds a few counts of this clonotype. V is TRBV5-1 and J is TRBJ2-2; no clear D gene. Germline values: CDR1 SGHRS, CDR2 YFSETQ. The V and J ends lost 1 base and 2 bases respectively, with 6 bases between them. This CDR3 spans 14 amino acids. CDR3 coding DNA: TGCGCCAGCAGCTTGAGGGTAAACACCGGGGAGCTGTTTTTT. Encoded protein: CASSLRVNTGELFF.

The rearrangement joins TRBV20-1 to TRBJ2-1, with D perhaps TRBD1 or TRBD2 (5 bases each). The CDR3 has 13 residues. Trimming stripped 5 bases from V and 5 bases from J, with 13 bases between. Looked up from germline, CDR1 is DFQATT and CDR2 is SNEGSKA (reference sequence). CDR3 region: CSAPGTLHNEQFF. As DNA, the CDR3 is TGCAGTGCTCCCGGGACCCTCCACAATGAGCAGTTCTTC.

J is TRBJ2-2 and V is TRBV5-1; 11 positions match TRBD2. Trimming removed 1 base from V and 4 bases from J; junction bases left unmatched: 3. The CDR3 loop spans 16 amino acids. The germline gives CDR1 SGHRS, CDR2 YFSETQ. CDR3 protein: CASSLRLAGSTGELFF. The CDR3 nucleotides read TGCGCCAGCAGCTTGAGACTAGCGGGGTCCACCGGGGAGCTGTTTTTT.

This CDR3 reads CASSASTGVRNTEAFF. The CDR3, as DNA: TGTGCCAGCAGCGCCTCGACAGGGGTTAGAAACACTGAAGCTTTCTTT. The chain uses TRBV9 and TRBJ1-1; 8 bases are shared with TRBD1. After removal of 3 bases from V and 2 bases from J, the junction contained 9 bases not matched to a gene. This CDR3 spans 16 amino acids. The germline CDR1 and CDR2 sequences are SGDLS and YYNGEE.

There are a few counts of this clonotype. This rearrangement joins TRBV27 to TRBJ1-1, with D perhaps matching TRBD1 (5 bases). The CDR3 has 15 residues. Trimming removed 5 bases from V and 1 base from J, with 14 bases in between. Germline assignment: CDR1 MNHEY and CDR2 SMNVEV (reference sequence). The CDR3 is CASSLGHTGNTEAFF. DNA of the CDR3: TGTGCCAGCAGTCTGGGCCACACAGGGAACACTGAAGCTTTCTTT.

The gene calls are TRBV4-2 and TRBJ2-1; unclear D gene. CDR3 length equals 16 residues. V was cut by 0 bases and J by 6 bases, with 15 bases left in between. Germline V CDR1 and CDR2: LGHNA, YNFKEQ. The chain's CDR3 is CASSQDGAATVNEQFF. Here the CDR3 DNA reads TGTGCCAGCAGCCAAGATGGTGCAGCCACCGTCAATGAGCAGTTCTTC.

V is TRBV14 and J is TRBJ1-4, with D tentatively TRBD1 (5 bases). The V end lost 2 bases, the J end lost 5 bases, and 12 bases lay between the germline ends. Germline V gene data show CDR1 as SGHDN and CDR2 as FVKESK. The CDR3 covers 15 residues. The CDR3 DNA reads TGTGCCAGCAGCCAAAATCCCGAGGGGAATGAAAAACTGTTTTTT. It specifies CASSQNPEGNEKLFF. Looking up the rest from reference TRBV14 and TRBJ1-4 gives the full variable domain: EAGVTQFPSHSVIEKGQTVTLRCDPISGHDNLYWYRRVMGKEIKFLLHFVKESKQDESGMPNNRFLAERTGGTYSTLKVQPAELEDSGVYFCASSQNPEGNEKLFFGSGTQLSVL.

This clonotype was recorded a few times. The rearrangement uses TRBV5-1 and TRBJ2-3; D not resolved. The length of the CDR3 is 16 residues. Trimming stripped 2 bases from V and 2 bases from J, with 15 bases between. CDR1 is SGHRS and CDR2 is YFSETQ in the germline V gene. CDR3 protein: CASSLSRYPLTDTQYF. For the CDR3, the DNA is TGCGCCAGCAGCTTATCGAGATACCCCCTCACAGATACGCAGTATTTT.

This clonotype was picked up a small number of times. This chain connects TRBV28 to TRBJ2-2, with D maybe TRBD1 (5 bases). The CDR3 has 13 amino acids. Germline-derived CDR1 and CDR2 are MDHEN and SYDVKM. V was cut by 6 bases and J by 4 bases, with 9 bases left in between. The CDR3 region has the DNA TGTGCCAGCAGAAAGACAGCCACCGGGGAGCTGTTTTTT. Its translation is CASRKTATGELFF.